The TCR beta chain described here comes from a study of OX40 agonist ivuxolimab in advanced cancers. The germline CDR1 and CDR2 sequences are MGHRA and YSYEKL. The CDR3 is made up of 14 amino acids. After removal of 0 bases from V and 4 bases from J, the junction contained 2 bases not matched to a gene. Generated by immunoSEQ multiplex PCR, the TCRdb table keeps only in-frame clones and is missing some. The table has tens of thousands of clones, about 81% seen once. Study-wide findings and caveats: Clones of CD4+ and CD8+ blood T cells grew by week 6 at doses of 0.1 to 3.0 mg/kg.

Remarks on this clone: Its target is unknown.

The sequencing used CD4+ or CD8+ T cells sorted from blood, collected in a trial of the OX40 agonist ivuxolimab. This sequence originates from an adult with an advanced solid tumor such as melanoma, head and neck, liver or kidney cancer. The chain uses TRBV4-1 and TRBJ2-5; TRBD2 matches at 7 bases. Here the CDR3 DNA reads TGCGCCAGCAGCCAAGATCCTAGCGGAGAGACCCAGTACTTC. Translation gives CASSQDPSGETQYF.